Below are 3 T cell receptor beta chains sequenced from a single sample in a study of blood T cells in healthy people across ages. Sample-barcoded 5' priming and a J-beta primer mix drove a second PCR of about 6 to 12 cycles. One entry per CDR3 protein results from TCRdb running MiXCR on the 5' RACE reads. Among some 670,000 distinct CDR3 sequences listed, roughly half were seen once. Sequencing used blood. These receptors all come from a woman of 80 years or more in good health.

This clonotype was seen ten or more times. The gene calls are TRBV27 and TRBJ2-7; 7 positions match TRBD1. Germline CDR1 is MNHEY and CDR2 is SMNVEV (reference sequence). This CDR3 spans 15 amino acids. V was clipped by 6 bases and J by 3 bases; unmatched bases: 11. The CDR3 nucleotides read TGTGCCAGCAGGGGGCTCCGGACAGGTTTCTACGAGCAGTACTTC. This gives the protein CASRGLRTGFYEQYF.

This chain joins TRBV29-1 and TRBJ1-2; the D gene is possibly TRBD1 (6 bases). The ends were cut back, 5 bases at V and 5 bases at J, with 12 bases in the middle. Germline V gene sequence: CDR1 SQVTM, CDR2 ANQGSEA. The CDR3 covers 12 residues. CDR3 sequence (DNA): TGCAGCGTTCTGGGGGGGCATTATGGCTACACCTTC. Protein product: CSVLGGHYGYTF.

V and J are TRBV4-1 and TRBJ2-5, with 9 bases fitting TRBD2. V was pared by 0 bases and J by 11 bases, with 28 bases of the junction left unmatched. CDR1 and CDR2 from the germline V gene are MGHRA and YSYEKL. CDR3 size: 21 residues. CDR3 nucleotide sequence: TGCGCCAGCAGCCAAGAAGTCCCCAGCCTTCTGGCTAGCGGGAAATTAAAGGAGCAGTACTTC. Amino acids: CASSQEVPSLLASGKLKEQYF.